The 18 T cell receptor beta chains listed next were all sequenced from one sample in a study of T-cell memory formation after mild COVID-19. MiXCR, run by TCRdb on the 5' RACE reads, gives a single entry per CDR3 protein. In the table there are roughly 120,000 distinct CDR3 sequences, roughly 15% of which are singletons. The specimen was PBMCs or a T cell subset sorted from them (not recorded which). These receptors were taken from an adult woman who had mild COVID-19 (a few samples of this study predate the infection). Cell type and time point are not known.

This clonotype was picked up a small number of times. The V and J genes are TRBV6-1 and TRBJ2-7; TRBD2 is a possible D gene (6 bases). The CDR3 spans 14 residues. Trimming took off 10 bases at V and 5 bases at J, with 21 bases between the two ends. Germline V gene lookup returns CDR1 MNHNS and CDR2 SASEGT. The CDR3 nucleotides read TGTGCCACTAAGCCTCTGACGGGGGTAAACGAGCAGTACTTC. Translated, it gives CATKPLTGVNEQYF.

The chain carries TRBV12-3 or TRBV12-4 and TRBJ1-5; D is possibly TRBD1 (5 bases). The CDR3 extends over 16 amino acids. V was pared by 5 bases and J by 0 bases, with 14 bases between. In DNA form, the CDR3 reads TGTGCCAGCAGTCCTCTCGGGACTATTAGCAATCAGCCCCAGCATTTT. This gives the protein CASSPLGTISNQPQHF.

The chain links TRBV12-3 or TRBV12-4 to TRBJ1-5, with D maybe TRBD1 (6 bases). With 6 bases removed from V and 0 bases from J, the gap between germline ends came to 9 bases. There are 14 residues in the CDR3. The CDR3 bases are TGTGCCAGCAGATTGACAGGTAGCAATCAGCCCCAGCATTTT. Amino acids: CASRLTGSNQPQHF.

This clonotype has only a few counts. The chain has TRBV20-1 and TRBJ2-6; the match to TRBD1 covers 8 bases. The CDR3 runs to 17 residues. V lost 0 bases and J lost 2; bases outside the gene matches: 6. From germline, CDR1 is DFQATT and CDR2 SNEGSKA (reference sequence). CDR3 amino acids: CSARDRTGFAGANVLTF. CDR3 bases: TGCAGTGCTAGAGATCGGACAGGGTTCGCTGGGGCCAACGTCCTGACTTTC.

In this sample, this clonotype turned up once. The rearrangement joins TRBV13 to TRBJ2-1, with 7 bases fitting TRBD1. Germline trimming cut 5 bases from V and 7 bases from J; bases unmatched to any gene: 2. Germline CDR1 reads PRHDT; CDR2 reads FYEKMQ (reference sequence). This CDR3 has 12 amino acids. The CDR3 loop reads CASSLGQNEQFF. CDR3 nucleotide sequence: TGTGCCAGCAGCCTGGGACAGAATGAGCAGTTCTTC.

The chain combines TRBV2 with TRBJ2-7; D is unclear. V lost 4 bases to trimming and J lost 2 bases, with 9 bases between them. This CDR3 region has 13 residues. Germline V lookup: CDR1 SNHLY, CDR2 FYNNEI. CDR3 sequence (DNA): TGTGCCAGCAGTGTAGGCACCACCTACGAGCAGTACTTC. Residues: CASSVGTTYEQYF.

The chain has TRBV7-8 and TRBJ1-6; D remains unclear. From germline, CDR1 is SGHVS and CDR2 FQNEAQ. The CDR3 sequence is 13 residues long. V lost 5 bases, J lost 11 bases, and 13 bases lay in between. The CDR3 DNA reads TGTGCCAGCAGCCCAACCCTCTCTCCACCCCTCCACTTT. Its protein is CASSPTLSPPLHF.

The table lists this clonotype with a few counts. The chain is built from TRBV24-1 and TRBJ2-2, with 7 positions matching TRBD1. The CDR3 is made up of 17 amino acids. The V segment lost 4 bases and the J segment 6 bases; nucleotides outside the gene matches: 13. The germline V gene has CDR1 KGHDR and CDR2 SFDVKD. CDR3 loop: CATSDRTGRHPPGELFF. The CDR3 bases are TGTGCCACCAGTGACAGGACAGGACGCCATCCACCCGGGGAGCTGTTTTTT.

The chain is built from TRBV5-4 and TRBJ2-3, with 10 bases aligning to TRBD2. The germline gives CDR1 SGHNT, CDR2 YYREEE (reference sequence). V was pared by 1 base and J by 0 bases, with 5 bases of the junction left unmatched. CDR3 size: 17 residues. The CDR3 is CASSLSGGALSTDTQYF. CDR3 in DNA: TGTGCCAGCAGCTTGAGCGGGGGGGCCTTGAGCACAGATACGCAGTATTTT.

V is TRBV7-2 and J is TRBJ2-7, with TRBD2 matching 11 bases. CDR1 is SGHTA, CDR2 FQGNSA, per germline. With 4 bases clipped from V and 7 bases from J, the junction kept 6 bases outside the gene matches. The CDR3 consists of 14 residues. For the CDR3, the DNA is TGTGCCAGCAGCTCGGGACTAGCGGTTTTGGAGCAGTACTTC. Its protein product is CASSSGLAVLEQYF.

This clonotype was seen many times. This chain links TRBV7-8 with TRBJ2-6; perhaps TRBD1 as D (5 bases). Germline CDR1 is SGHVS and CDR2 is FQNEAQ. The CDR3 contains 15 residues. V shed 5 bases and J shed 0 bases, with 8 bases lying between them. The CDR3 loop is CASSQQVSGANVLTF. CDR3 nucleotides: TGTGCCAGCAGCCAACAGGTCTCTGGGGCCAACGTCCTGACTTTC.

The rearrangement uses TRBV6-5 and TRBJ2-1; 9 bases align to TRBD2. J lost 4 bases, V lost 3 bases, and 1 base had no gene match. The CDR3 loop spans 14 amino acids. CDR1 MNHEY and CDR2 SVGAGI come from the germline V gene. CDR3: CASSYLAGYNEQFF. The CDR3 DNA reads as TGTGCCAGCAGTTATCTAGCGGGGTACAATGAGCAGTTCTTC.

The chain employs TRBV5-6 and TRBJ1-1; D possibly corresponds to TRBD1 (5 bases). The germline V gene encodes CDR1 SGHDT and CDR2 YYEEEE. CDR3 size: 14 residues. V lost 1 base and J 3 bases, leaving 10 bases between the germline ends. The CDR3 loop is CASSLRQLDTEAFF. The CDR3 DNA reads TGTGCCAGCAGCTTGCGACAGCTAGACACTGAAGCTTTCTTT. Full variable domain (remainder filled in from reference TRBV5-6 and TRBJ1-1): DAGVTQSPTHLIKTRGQQVTLRCSPKSGHDTVSWYQQALGQGPQFIFQYYEEEERQRGNFPDRFSGHQFPNYSSELNVNALLLGDSALYLCASSLRQLDTEAFFGQGTRLTVV.

This clonotype has a count of ten or more. The CDR3 nucleotides are TGTGCCAGTATTCGAACAGATCAGCAACGGACCGGGGAGCTGTTTTTT. It is translated as CASIRTDQQRTGELFF. V and J are TRBV19 and TRBJ2-2; D is undetermined. The V end was cut by 7 bases, the J end by 5 bases, with 20 bases between. Looked up from germline, CDR1 is LNHDA and CDR2 is SQIVND (reference sequence). This CDR3 has 16 residues.

The chain employs TRBV19 and TRBJ2-3; 16 bases fit TRBD2. Germline CDR1 LNHDA, CDR2 SQIVND (reference sequence). J lost 1 base, V lost 4 bases, and 5 bases had no gene match. The CDR3 sequence is 18 residues long. The CDR3 nucleotides read TGTGCCAGTAGTAGGGGACTAGCGGGAGGGCCAGGCACAGATACGCAGTATTTT. Its protein is CASSRGLAGGPGTDTQYF.

This clonotype occurred a few times. The rearrangement links TRBV11-1 to TRBJ2-7, with D perhaps TRBD2 (6 bases). The V gene lost 0 bases and the J gene lost 0 bases, with 9 bases spanning the gap. Germline V gives CDR1 SGHAT, CDR2 FQDESV (reference sequence). There are 15 residues in the CDR3. CDR3 coding DNA: TGTGCCAGCAGCTTAGCGGGACTTACCTCCTACGAGCAGTACTTC. Translation gives CASSLAGLTSYEQYF.

The rearrangement uses TRBV12-3 or TRBV12-4 and TRBJ2-3, with D tentatively TRBD2 (5 bases). The germline V and J ends were trimmed by 0 bases and 4 bases, with 8 bases remaining between them. The CDR3 has 14 amino acids. CDR3 residues: CASSLAGVADTQYF. CDR3 DNA sequence: TGTGCCAGCAGTTTAGCGGGAGTCGCAGATACGCAGTATTTT.

This clonotype was observed a handful of times. The genes are TRBV12-3 or TRBV12-4 and TRBJ1-3; D is uncertain. V dropped 8 bases and J dropped 0 bases, with 8 bases sitting between them. The CDR3 contains 13 residues. The CDR3 nucleotides read TGTGCCAGCCAATACTTCTCTGGAAACACCATATATTTT. It encodes CASQYFSGNTIYF.